The T cell receptor beta chain described here comes from a study of PD-L1 blockade in urothelial cancer. Study as a whole: Blood was evaluated 3 weeks (second dose) and 6 weeks after therapy began. Study results and limitations: Enhanced expansion of tumor-associated blood clones at 3 weeks characterized durable-benefit patients.

PCRs each included synthetic TCR analog templates spiked in. TCRdb's copy holds only in-frame clones and misses some; the assay was immunoSEQ multiplex PCR. The sample comprises around 80,000 clones, around 87% of which are singletons, and 4.5% to 7% rests with the top ten. V lost 3 bases, J lost 5 bases, and 11 bases lay in between. The CDR3 runs 14 residues. Worth noting for this clone: The target antigen is unknown.

The rearrangement uses TRBV23-1 and TRBJ1-5; D call uncertain. TRBV23-1 qualifies as an ORF whose function is uncertain. This specimen consisted of PBMCs, obtained around atezolizumab (anti-PD-L1) treatment. The TCR sequence derives from a woman in her seventies with urothelial cancer. CDR3 bases: TGCGCCAGCAGTCAGAGGCAGTCCCATCAGCCCCAGCATTTT. This sequence encodes CASSQRQSHQPQHF.